Presented here are 28 T cell receptor beta chains from one specimen sequenced in a study of T cell responses to AZD1222 COVID-19 vaccine. Clones were sequenced by immunoSEQ multiplex PCR, and TCRdb holds only the in-frame ones, with some missing. The data show approximately 300,000 clones, around 93% seen once. Sample: peripheral blood, taken 28 days after the second AZD1222 dose. The receptors stem from an adult who received the AZD1222 COVID-19 vaccine.

This rearrangement joins TRBV10-1 to TRBJ1-2, with a tentative D call TRBD1 (5 bases). Germline V CDR1 and CDR2: WNHNN, SYGVQD (reference sequence). The CDR3 covers 17 residues. Trimming removed 8 bases at V and 6 bases at J, with 28 bases between. The CDR3 DNA is TGCGCCAGCTGGGGGAACCCACAGCCCCTCGCGGGTGATGGCTACACCTTC. Protein product: CASWGNPQPLAGDGYTF.

This clone was seen once. The CDR3 DNA reads as TGTGCCAGTAGTTCGACAGGGGTAAACACTGAAGCTTTCTTT. Protein sequence: CASSSTGVNTEAFF. V is TRBV19 and J is TRBJ1-1; 8 nucleotides align to TRBD1. With V trimmed by 5 bases and J by 2 bases, 4 bases remained unmatched. CDR1 and CDR2 from the germline V gene are LNHDA and SQIVND (reference sequence). The CDR3 runs 14 residues.

The chain employs TRBV5-1 and TRBJ2-2; D unclear. Trimming took 0 bases from V and 4 from J, leaving 10 bases between them. CDR3 length: 15 amino acids. CDR1 SGHRS and CDR2 YFSETQ come from the germline V gene. CDR3 in DNA: TGCGCCAGCAGCTTGGTCACTGAGGCCACCGGGGAGCTGTTTTTT. This gives the protein CASSLVTEATGELFF.

This clone came up a few times. The chain carries TRBV2 and TRBJ2-7, with TRBD2 identical over 8 bases. V lost 0 bases and J lost 2; bases outside the gene matches: 3. CDR3 length: 15 residues. Germline V CDR1 and CDR2: SNHLY, FYNNEI. This CDR3 is CASSEAERGTYEQYF. The CDR3 nucleotides read TGTGCCAGCAGTGAAGCGGAGCGGGGGACCTACGAGCAGTACTTC.

In its sample, this clone was seen a few times. The J gene is TRBJ1-1, the V gene TRBV18, with D tentatively TRBD1 (5 bases). The CDR3 runs to 15 residues. The germline V gene encodes CDR1 KGHSH and CDR2 LQKENI. V lost 0 bases to trimming and J lost 0 bases, with 8 bases between them. CDR3 residues: CASSPPGHLNTEAFF. CDR3 sequence (DNA): TGTGCCAGCTCACCACCCGGACACCTGAACACTGAAGCTTTCTTT.

The chain combines TRBV5-4 with TRBJ1-1, with D possibly TRBD1 on 5 matching bases. V was trimmed by 0 bases and J by 8 bases, leaving 14 bases between them. The CDR3 is 14 amino acids. Germline CDR1 is SGHNT and CDR2 is YYREEE (reference sequence). The CDR3 loop reads CASSLGGPGPEAFF. The CDR3 DNA reads as TGTGCCAGCAGCTTGGGGGGACCGGGACCCGAAGCTTTCTTT.

The gene calls are TRBV5-4 and TRBJ2-4; TRBD2 agrees at 8 bases. V lost 3 bases and J lost 4; bases outside the gene matches: 12. The CDR3 runs 17 residues. CDR1 SGHNT and CDR2 YYREEE come from the germline V gene (reference sequence). The DNA of the CDR3 is TGTGCCAGCAGCTCCCGGGAGGTAGCGGGGCAGAAAAACATTCAGTACTTC. Protein: CASSSREVAGQKNIQYF.

V and J are TRBV5-1 and TRBJ2-7; TRBD2 matches 11 bases. V lost 4 bases and J lost 0; bases outside the gene matches: 6. The CDR3 is made up of 16 amino acids. Germline V gives CDR1 SGHRS, CDR2 YFSETQ. This CDR3 reads CASSPPTSGGSYEQYF. The CDR3 coding sequence is TGCGCCAGCAGCCCGCCTACTAGCGGGGGCTCCTACGAGCAGTACTTC.

This chain uses TRBV3-1 (or the pseudogene TRBV3-2) with TRBJ2-7; 8 bases fit TRBD2. Germline-derived CDR1 and CDR2 are LGHDT and YNNKEL (reference sequence). Trimming removed 3 bases from V and 3 bases from J; junction bases left unmatched: 7. This CDR3 is 15 amino acids long. The CDR3: CASSQGTSSVYEQYF. CDR3 DNA: TGTGCCAGCAGCCAGGGGACTAGTAGTGTCTACGAGCAGTACTTC.

This sequence joins TRBV28 and TRBJ1-3; no definite D call. V lost 6 bases and J 3 bases, leaving 18 bases between the germline ends. Germline assignment: CDR1 MDHEN and CDR2 SYDVKM. The CDR3 is 16 residues long. The CDR3 nucleotides are TGTGCCAGCAGCGACAAAGACTGGTATGGTGGAAACACCATATATTTT. This sequence encodes CASSDKDWYGGNTIYF.

This rearrangement joins TRBV6-6 to TRBJ1-6, with 12 nucleotides matching TRBD1. V was clipped by 5 bases and J by 10 bases; unmatched bases: 12. The germline CDR1 and CDR2 sequences are MNHNY and SVGAGI (reference sequence). The CDR3 is 17 residues long. The chain's CDR3 is CASSPTGGQGAGSPLHF. Written as DNA, the CDR3 is TGTGCCAGCAGTCCTACAGGGGGACAGGGGGCCGGATCACCCCTCCACTTT.

The CDR3 region has the DNA TGTGCCAGCAGCTTGAAGGTCTCTAGCACAGATACGCAGTATTTT. Protein product: CASSLKVSSTDTQYF. The chain links TRBV5-4 to TRBJ2-3; D remains ambiguous. The V end was cut by 1 base, the J end by 0 bases, with 9 bases between. There are 15 residues in the CDR3. Germline CDR1 and CDR2: SGHNT and YYREEE (reference sequence).

The chain recombines TRBV30 with TRBJ2-1; D possibly corresponds to TRBD1 (6 bases). CDR3 length equals 12 residues. Germline V gives CDR1 GTSNPN, CDR2 SVGIG (reference sequence). Trimming pared 0 bases from V and 11 bases from J, leaving 11 bases between. CDR3 loop: CAWSVPGQKQFF. The CDR3 DNA follows: TGTGCCTGGAGTGTACCGGGACAAAAGCAGTTCTTC.

The CDR3 DNA reads TGTGCCAGCAGCTTCCGAGAGGGCCGCCCCTACAATGAGCAGTTCTTC. As protein: CASSFREGRPYNEQFF. This chain uses TRBV11-2 with TRBJ2-1; D may be TRBD2 (5 bases). Trimming took 3 bases from V and 2 from J, leaving 14 bases between them. Germline lookup yields CDR1 SGHAT and CDR2 FQNNGV. CDR3 length equals 16 residues.

The chain uses TRBV19 and TRBJ1-1; TRBD1 is a possible D gene (6 bases). V lost 6 bases and J lost 4, with 15 bases in between. CDR3 length: 14 residues. In germline, CDR1 is LNHDA, CDR2 SQIVND (reference sequence). The DNA of the CDR3 is TGTGCCAGTAGGCGGACAGCCCGGAGCACTGAAGCTTTCTTT. Translated, it gives CASRRTARSTEAFF.

V usage is TRBV4-2 and J usage is TRBJ1-1, with 8 positions matching TRBD1. CDR3 length: 18 amino acids. Germline values: CDR1 LGHNA, CDR2 YNFKEQ. The V and J ends lost 4 bases and 0 bases, in that order; junction bases with no gene match: 13. CDR3 sequence reads: CASSLTPRTGIMNTEAFF. CDR3 nucleotides: TGTGCCAGCAGCCTAACCCCGAGGACAGGGATAATGAACACTGAAGCTTTCTTT.

The V gene is TRBV10-1, the J gene TRBJ2-7; 10 positions match TRBD2. In germline, CDR1 is WNHNN, CDR2 SYGVQD (reference sequence). This CDR3 contains 16 residues. The ends lost 0 bases at V and 2 bases at J; junction bases unmatched: 4. The CDR3 region is CASSESWTSGPYEQYF. As DNA, the CDR3 is TGCGCCAGCAGTGAGTCGTGGACTAGCGGACCCTACGAGCAGTACTTC.

This chain connects TRBV5-8 to TRBJ2-1; tentative D call: TRBD1 (6 bases). The CDR3 contains 15 residues. V lost 5 bases, J lost 5 bases, and 17 bases lay in between. Looked up from germline, CDR1 is SGHTS and CDR2 is YDEGEE. CDR3 bases: TGTGCCAGCAGTCAAGCAGGACAGCCCAACAATGAGCAGTTCTTC. This gives the protein CASSQAGQPNNEQFF.

The rearrangement links TRBV10-2 to TRBJ1-4; D not resolved. Germline lookup yields CDR1 WSHSY and CDR2 SAAADI. The CDR3 has 12 amino acids. Trimming took off 3 bases at V and 10 bases at J, with 9 bases between the two ends. The CDR3: CASSDSGRKLFF. For the CDR3, the DNA is TGCGCCAGCAGTGATTCCGGCAGAAAACTGTTTTTT.

This chain uses TRBV11-2 with TRBJ2-5; 8 bases fit TRBD2. Germline assignment: CDR1 SGHAT and CDR2 FQNNGV. The CDR3 runs 15 residues. V lost 1 base, J lost 11 bases, and 12 bases stayed unmatched. This CDR3 reads CASSLGSGGIGGQYF. The DNA for the CDR3 is TGTGCCAGCAGCTTAGGTTCGGGGGGGATCGGAGGGCAGTACTTC. Full variable domain (remainder filled in from reference TRBV11-2 and TRBJ2-5): EAGVAQSPRYKIIEKRQSVAFWCNPISGHATLYWYQQILGQGPKLLIQFQNNGVVDDSQLPKDRFSAERLKGVDSTLKIQPAKLEDSAVYLCASSLGSGGIGGQYFGPGTRLLVL.

CDR3 region: CSAPWTGAFFF. CDR3 sequence (DNA): TGCAGTGCTCCCTGGACTGGAGCCTTTTTCTTC. The chain joins TRBV20-1 to TRBJ2-1, with a tentative D call TRBD2 (5 bases). From germline, CDR1 is DFQATT and CDR2 SNEGSKA (reference sequence). The V end was cut by 5 bases, the J end by 16 bases, with 18 bases between. The CDR3 has 11 residues.

The rearrangement links TRBV14 to TRBJ2-7; D remains ambiguous. Germline lookup yields CDR1 SGHDN and CDR2 FVKESK. The V and J ends lost 5 bases and 4 bases respectively, with 6 bases between them. The CDR3 sequence is 11 residues long. The CDR3, as DNA: TGTGCCAGCAGCTCTAGATACGAGCAGTACTTC. It yields the protein CASSSRYEQYF.

This chain uses TRBV28 with TRBJ1-3; D is undetermined. The CDR3 covers 14 residues. V lost 11 bases to trimming and J lost 0 bases, with 14 bases between them. Per germline, CDR1 MDHEN and CDR2 SYDVKM. DNA for the CDR3: TGTGCCGCCACGAGAGAATTCTCTGGAAACACCATATATTTT. Protein sequence: CAATREFSGNTIYF.

This CDR3 is CASSDDWGRLSEQYF. The CDR3 DNA reads as TGTGCCAGCAGTGATGATTGGGGGCGCCTCTCCGAGCAGTACTTC. The chain is built from TRBV25-1 and TRBJ2-7; TRBD1 is a possible D gene (6 bases). Germline lookup yields CDR1 MGHDK and CDR2 SYGVNS. Trimming took 3 bases from V and 6 from J, leaving 18 bases between them. The CDR3 is 15 residues long.

The chain is built from TRBV13 and TRBJ1-2; D is undetermined. Germline CDR1 PRHDT, CDR2 FYEKMQ (reference sequence). CDR3 size: 12 residues. V was clipped by 0 bases and J by 7 bases, with 6 bases between them. Written as DNA, the CDR3 is TGTGCCAGCAGCTTAGGCCGGGGTGGCTACACCTTC. This sequence encodes CASSLGRGGYTF. Full variable domain (remainder filled in from reference TRBV13 and TRBJ1-2): AAGVIQSPRHLIKEKRETATLKCYPIPRHDTVYWYQQGPGQDPQFLISFYEKMQSDKGSIPDRFSAQQFSDYHSELNMSSLELGDSALYFCASSLGRGGYTFGSGTRLTVV.

This clone was counted once. The genes are TRBV2 and TRBJ1-4; 9 bases match TRBD1. CDR1 is SNHLY, CDR2 FYNNEI, per germline. This CDR3 is 14 amino acids long. V lost 6 bases to trimming and J lost 5 bases; unmatched junction nucleotides: 4. DNA for the CDR3: TGTGCCAGCAGGAATGACAGGGGGAATGAAAAACTGTTTTTT. It codes for CASRNDRGNEKLFF.

The V and J genes are TRBV10-2 and TRBJ2-1, with D perhaps TRBD2 (6 bases). The ends were cut back, 4 bases at V and 0 bases at J, with 7 bases in the middle. The CDR3 spans 14 residues. Germline CDR1 is WSHSY and CDR2 is SAAADI. The DNA of the CDR3 is TGCGCCAGCAGTGCCGGGGGCTCCTACAATGAGCAGTTCTTC. Translated: CASSAGGSYNEQFF.

The J gene is TRBJ1-2, the V gene TRBV6-5, with a weak D call TRBD1 (5 bases). The V gene lost 4 bases and the J gene lost 0 bases, with 12 bases spanning the gap. The germline gives CDR1 MNHEY, CDR2 SVGAGI. The length of the CDR3 is 15 residues. The DNA of the CDR3 is TGTGCCAGCAGTTCCCCGACAGACGCTAACTATGGCTACACCTTC. Translated: CASSSPTDANYGYTF.